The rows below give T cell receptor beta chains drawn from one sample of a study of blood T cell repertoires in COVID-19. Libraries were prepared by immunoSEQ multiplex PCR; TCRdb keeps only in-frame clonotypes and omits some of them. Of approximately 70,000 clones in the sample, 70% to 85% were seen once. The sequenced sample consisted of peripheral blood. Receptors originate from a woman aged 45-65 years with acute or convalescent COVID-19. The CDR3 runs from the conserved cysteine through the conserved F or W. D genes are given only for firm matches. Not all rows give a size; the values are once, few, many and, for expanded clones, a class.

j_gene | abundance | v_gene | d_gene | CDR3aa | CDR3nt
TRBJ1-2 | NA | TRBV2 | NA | CASIGGDRYGYTF | TGTGCCAGCATAGGCGGGGATCGGTATGGCTACACCTTC
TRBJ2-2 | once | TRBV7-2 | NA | CASSEDSWIRTTTDELFF | TGTGCCAGCAGCGAAGATTCGTGGATTCGGACAACGACCGACGAGCTGTTTTTT
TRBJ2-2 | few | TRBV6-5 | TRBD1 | CASSRGQMNTGELFF | TGTGCCAGCAGTCGGGGACAGATGAACACCGGGGAGCTGTTTTTT
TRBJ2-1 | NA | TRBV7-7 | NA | CASSLIGTPFDEQFF | TGTGCCAGCAGCTTAATCGGGACACCTTTTGATGAGCAGTTCTTC
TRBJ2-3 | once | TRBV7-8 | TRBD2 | CASSRAGGLADTQYF | TGTGCCAGCAGCCGTGCGGGAGGGTTGGCAGATACGCAGTATTTT
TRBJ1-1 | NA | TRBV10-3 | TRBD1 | CAISGAGGTEAFF | TGTGCCATCAGTGGGGCAGGGGGCACTGAAGCTTTCTTT
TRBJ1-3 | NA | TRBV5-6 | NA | CASSYTDRISGNTIYF | TGTGCCAGCAGCTACACCGACAGGATCTCTGGAAACACCATATATTTT
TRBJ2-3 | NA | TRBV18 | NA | CASSPKISVTDTQYF | TGTGCCAGCTCACCAAAAATTTCAGTTACAGATACGCAGTATTTT
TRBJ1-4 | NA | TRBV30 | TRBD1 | CAWSVQGQGGEKLFF | TGTGCCTGGAGTGTACAGGGACAGGGAGGTGAAAAACTGTTTTTT
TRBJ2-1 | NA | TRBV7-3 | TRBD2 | CASSTVSGLAGNNEQFF | TGTGCCAGCAGCACCGTGTCCGGACTAGCGGGCAACAATGAGCAGTTCTTC
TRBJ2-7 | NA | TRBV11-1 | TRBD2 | CASSLEGSGRPRHF | TGTGCCAGCAGCTTAGAGGGTAGCGGGAGGCCGCGGCACTTC
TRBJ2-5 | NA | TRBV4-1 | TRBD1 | CASSQLTGAATQYF | TGCGCCAGCAGCCAATTGACAGGGGCCGCGACCCAGTACTTC
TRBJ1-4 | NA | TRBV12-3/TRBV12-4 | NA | CASSSGVDEKLFF | TGTGCCAGCAGCTCAGGGGTTGATGAAAAACTGTTTTTT
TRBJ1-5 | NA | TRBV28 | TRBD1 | CASSFKGTGAGSNQPQHF | TGTGCCAGCAGTTTTAAGGGAACAGGGGCGGGGAGCAATCAGCCCCAGCATTTT
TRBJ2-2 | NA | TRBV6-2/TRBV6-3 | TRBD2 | CASSDGTSGSTGELFF | TGTGCCAGCAGTGACGGGACTAGCGGGAGTACCGGGGAGCTGTTTTTT
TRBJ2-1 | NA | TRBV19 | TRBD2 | CASIGTSGGMSYNEQFF | TGTGCCAGTATCGGGACTAGCGGGGGTATGTCCTACAATGAGCAGTTCTTC
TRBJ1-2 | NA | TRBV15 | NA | CATSRAGNLYGYTF | TGTGCCACCAGCAGAGCTGGCAATCTTTATGGCTACACCTTC
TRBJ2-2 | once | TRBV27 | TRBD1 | CASRRNGQGSAGELFF | TGTGCCAGTAGAAGAAATGGACAGGGCTCGGCCGGGGAGCTGTTTTTT
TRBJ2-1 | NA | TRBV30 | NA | CAWTLNNNEQFF | TGTGCCTGGACACTGAATAACAATGAGCAGTTCTTC
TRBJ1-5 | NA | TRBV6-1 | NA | CASSALDSYSNQPQHF | TGTGCCAGCAGTGCTCTCGACAGTTATAGCAATCAGCCCCAGCATTTT
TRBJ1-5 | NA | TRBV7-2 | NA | CASSYTGIGAQPQHF | TGTGCCAGCAGTTATACAGGGATAGGGGCCCAGCCCCAGCATTTT
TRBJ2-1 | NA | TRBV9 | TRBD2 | CASSGTSGYNEQFF | TGTGCCAGCAGCGGAACTAGCGGATACAATGAGCAGTTCTTC
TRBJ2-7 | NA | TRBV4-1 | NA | CASSPALFGFGSSYEQYF | TGCGCCAGCAGCCCTGCCCTCTTTGGGTTCGGGAGCTCCTACGAGCAGTACTTC